This T cell receptor beta chain stems from a study of blood T cell repertoires in COVID-19. From germline, CDR1 is SGHRS and CDR2 YFSETQ. Trimming removed 5 bases from V and 1 base from J; junction bases left unmatched: 9. The CDR3 covers 16 residues. Profiled with immunoSEQ multiplex PCR; TCRdb holds only in-frame clones, not every one. The sample has roughly 160,000 clones, 82% seen once. This chain connects TRBV5-1 to TRBJ1-1; 9 bases align to TRBD1. The source of this sequence is a man in his 60s who had recovered from COVID-19. The sequenced sample was PBMCs or T cells enriched from blood (not recorded which). The CDR3 bases are TGCGCCAGCAGGTACAGGGGGCGCGGGGAGAACACTGAAGCTTTCTTT. Translating it yields CASRYRGRGENTEAFF.